The 32 T cell receptor beta chains below come from one sample, sequenced in a study of blood T cell repertoires in COVID-19 (dated by TCRdb to about 2020). Library construction relied on the immunoSEQ multiplex PCR assay. Here the immuneACCESS table is served through TCRdb, limited to in-frame sequences with V and J called. Missing clones are a known gap in these copies; in checked studies unresolved V genes cover under half, and the rest lacks a known reason. The sample table contains more than 250,000 clones; only one count was recorded for roughly 84% of them. The top ten constitute 1% of the sample. Specimen: peripheral blood. Receptor source: a man aged 50 to 60 with active or convalescent COVID-19.

The rearrangement links TRBV28 to TRBJ2-2; 9 nucleotides align to TRBD1. This CDR3 is built from 16 residues. Trimming removed 4 bases from V and 4 bases from J; junction bases left unmatched: 7. Germline V gives CDR1 MDHEN, CDR2 SYDVKM. For the CDR3, the DNA is TGTGCCAGCAGTTATTCCGGACAGGGGTTCACCGGGGAGCTGTTTTTT. Amino acids: CASSYSGQGFTGELFF.

The chain is built from TRBV7-8 and TRBJ1-6; D not certain. The germline V gene has CDR1 SGHVS and CDR2 FQNEAQ. The CDR3 spans 17 residues. V gave up 0 bases and J gave up 4 bases, with 13 bases separating them. CDR3 DNA sequence: TGTGCCAGCAGCTTAGCCGGACTGAGTGATTATAATTCACCCCTCCACTTT. Protein: CASSLAGLSDYNSPLHF.

The chain couples TRBV27 to TRBJ2-7; 8 bases line up with TRBD1. The CDR3 has 16 residues. The germline V gene has CDR1 MNHEY and CDR2 SMNVEV (reference sequence). V was clipped by 4 bases and J by 4 bases; unmatched bases: 12. The CDR3 DNA sequence: TGTGCCAGCAGTTCATACAGGGGGTCCCTCATGTACGAGCAGTACTTC. It specifies CASSSYRGSLMYEQYF.

The chain is built from TRBV19 and TRBJ2-6; 10 nucleotides agree with TRBD1. The CDR3 covers 16 residues. Germline V gene sequence: CDR1 LNHDA, CDR2 SQIVND (reference sequence). V dropped 7 bases and J dropped 4; count of bases not matched to a gene: 7. CDR3 DNA: TGTGCCAGTACCCCGACAGGGGGCGAAGGGGCCAACGTCCTGACTTTC. The encoded protein is CASTPTGGEGANVLTF.

The CDR3 DNA sequence: TGTGCCAGCAGTCCCCAGTCTAGCGGGGGGGGCCCGAGGGAGCAGTTCTTC. Its translation is CASSPQSSGGGPREQFF. This rearrangement joins TRBV27 to TRBJ2-1; 12 bases agree with TRBD2. This CDR3 is 17 amino acids long. V shed 5 bases, J shed 10 bases, and the junction held 15 bases outside the gene matches. CDR1 is MNHEY, CDR2 SMNVEV, per germline (reference sequence).

This clone was detected only a few times. The V and J genes are TRBV29-1 and TRBJ2-1, with 11 bases identical to TRBD2. V shed 7 bases, J shed 9 bases, and the junction held 8 bases outside the gene matches. Per germline, CDR1 SQVTM and CDR2 ANQGSEA. The CDR3 is 13 amino acids. CDR3 bases: TGCAGCGGACAAACTAGCGGGGGACGTGAGCAGTTCTTC. Translated: CSGQTSGGREQFF.

This rearrangement joins TRBV7-2 to TRBJ2-5; TRBD2 matches 8 bases. The CDR3 totals 15 residues. V shed 1 base, J shed 4 bases, and the junction held 5 bases outside the gene matches. CDR1 is SGHTA and CDR2 is FQGNSA in the germline V gene. The DNA for the CDR3 is TGTGCCAGCAGCTTAGAGCGGGGGCGGGGAGAGACCCAGTACTTC. Amino acid sequence: CASSLERGRGETQYF.

The chain uses TRBV2 and TRBJ2-7; D is undetermined. The CDR3 consists of 12 residues. Trimming removed 3 bases from V and 1 base from J, with 4 bases in between. Germline V gene sequence: CDR1 SNHLY, CDR2 FYNNEI. DNA for the CDR3: TGTGCCAGCAGTGACCAGTCCTACGAGCAGTACTTC. Translation gives CASSDQSYEQYF.

The V and J genes are TRBV5-1 and TRBJ2-7, with 7 bases that match TRBD2. This CDR3 contains 15 residues. Germline V gives CDR1 SGHRS, CDR2 YFSETQ. Trimming removed 4 bases from V and 1 base from J; junction bases left unmatched: 8. This CDR3 reads CASSRTAGVSYEQYF. The CDR3, as DNA: TGCGCCAGCAGCCGGACGGCGGGAGTGTCCTACGAGCAGTACTTC.

The genes are TRBV6-2 or TRBV6-3 and TRBJ2-5; a possible D gene is TRBD2 (6 bases). The germline gives CDR1 MNHEY, CDR2 SVGEGT. V lost 6 bases, J lost 7 bases, and 21 bases lay in between. The CDR3 has 15 amino acids. CDR3 nucleotides: TGTGCCAGCAGCTCCGTCCTGGGTGAGGGAGGGACCCAGTACTTC. Its protein product is CASSSVLGEGGTQYF.

The chain joins TRBV7-8 to TRBJ1-3; TRBD1 might be the D (5 bases). Germline CDR1 is SGHVS and CDR2 is FQNEAQ. The CDR3 is 14 residues long. Trimming left V 5 bases short and J 0 bases short, with 8 bases between. CDR3 DNA sequence: TGTGCCAGCAGCGCACAGGCCTCTGGAAACACCATATATTTT. Its translation is CASSAQASGNTIYF.

The chain is built from TRBV27 and TRBJ2-1; 7 nucleotides line up with TRBD2. Losses at the gene ends were 3 bases for V and 7 bases for J; bases not matched to a gene: 9. Germline V lookup: CDR1 MNHEY, CDR2 SMNVEV (reference sequence). This CDR3 has 15 residues. CDR3 bases: TGTGCCAGCAGTTTGCGTGGGACTACCCGAAATGAGCAGTTCTTC. As protein: CASSLRGTTRNEQFF.

DNA of the CDR3: TGTGCCAGCAGTAAGGGACAGTATGGTACCTACACCTTC. Protein: CASSKGQYGTYTF. The V gene is TRBV6-5, the J gene TRBJ1-2, with 7 bases aligning to TRBD1. V lost 5 bases and J lost 10; bases outside the gene matches: 10. In germline, CDR1 is MNHEY, CDR2 SVGAGI. CDR3 length equals 13 residues.

The chain recombines TRBV7-8 with TRBJ2-5; D is unclear. Germline CDR1 and CDR2: SGHVS and FQNEAQ. V lost 2 bases to trimming and J lost 2 bases, with 12 bases between them. The CDR3 spans 15 residues. CDR3 region: CASSLYDLVQETQYF. The CDR3 DNA reads TGTGCCAGCAGCTTATATGATCTAGTTCAAGAGACCCAGTACTTC.

The chain couples TRBV28 to TRBJ1-1; 7 bases agree with TRBD1. CDR3 length: 15 residues. V lost 5 bases and J lost 1; bases outside the gene matches: 7. Per germline, CDR1 MDHEN and CDR2 SYDVKM. CDR3 bases: TGTGCCAGCAGTACCTATACAGGGGCGAACACTGAAGCTTTCTTT. Amino acid sequence: CASSTYTGANTEAFF.

About this clone itself: Distinct nucleotide sequences in the sample also encode this CDR3. The V call is TRBV7-2, the J call TRBJ1-4, with no clear D. Deletions cut 1 base from V and 2 bases from J, with 8 bases between. This CDR3 has 15 residues. Per germline, CDR1 SGHTA and CDR2 FQGNSA. The CDR3 reads CASSLGGPTNEKLFF. The CDR3 DNA reads TGTGCCAGCAGCTTAGGTGGCCCCACTAATGAAAAACTGTTTTTT. The entire variable domain, with the rest obtained from reference TRBV7-2 and TRBJ1-4, is as follows: GAGVSQSPSNKVTEKGKDVELRCDPISGHTALYWYRQSLGQGLEFLIYFQGNSAPDKSGLPSDRFSAERTGGSVSTLTIQRTQQEDSAVYLCASSLGGPTNEKLFFGSGTQLSVL.

This chain joins TRBV5-1 and TRBJ1-2; 11 bases map to TRBD1. The CDR3 is made up of 14 amino acids. J lost 8 bases, V lost 4 bases, and 7 bases had no gene match. The germline gives CDR1 SGHRS, CDR2 YFSETQ. CDR3 protein: CASSPGQGEVGYTF. The DNA of the CDR3 is TGCGCCAGCAGCCCGGGACAGGGGGAAGTGGGCTACACCTTC.

This clone appeared a few times. This sequence joins TRBV5-1 and TRBJ1-3; D gene ambiguous. Trimming cost V 6 bases and J 2 bases, with 9 bases left between them. Per the germline V gene, CDR1 is SGHRS and CDR2 is YFSETQ. The CDR3 sequence is 13 residues long. The CDR3 loop reads CASTEDTGNTIYF. CDR3 DNA sequence: TGCGCCAGCACAGAGGATACTGGAAACACCATATATTTT.

The genes are TRBV5-1 and TRBJ1-4, with 10 bases matching TRBD1. This CDR3 comprises 15 residues. Germline V CDR1 and CDR2: SGHRS, YFSETQ. V trimming: 3 bases; J trimming: 8 bases; junction bases outside the gene matches: 7. The CDR3 bases are TGCGCCAGCAGCTACGGGACAGGGGCGGGGGAAAAACTGTTTTTT. This sequence encodes CASSYGTGAGEKLFF.

This clone showed up just once. J is TRBJ2-7 and V is TRBV28, with a tentative D call TRBD1 (6 bases). In germline, CDR1 is MDHEN, CDR2 SYDVKM. This CDR3 comprises 14 residues. V dropped 3 bases and J dropped 7 bases, with 16 bases sitting between them. CDR3 protein: CASSFDDRPREQYF. CDR3 bases: TGTGCCAGCAGTTTCGACGACAGGCCCCGGGAGCAGTACTTC.

V usage is TRBV10-3 and J usage is TRBJ1-2; D is undetermined. Trimming stripped 3 bases from V and 8 bases from J, with 13 bases between. The CDR3 is made up of 13 amino acids. The germline V gene has CDR1 ENHRY and CDR2 SYGVKD. As DNA, the CDR3 is TGTGCCATCAGTGACCGAGCCGAGTCGGGCTACACCTTC. Protein sequence: CAISDRAESGYTF.

The V gene is TRBV6-5, the J gene TRBJ2-2; perhaps TRBD2 as D (6 bases). CDR1 and CDR2 from the germline V gene are MNHEY and SVGAGI. CDR3 length: 12 residues. The V gene lost 11 bases and the J gene lost 7 bases, with 14 bases spanning the gap. CDR3 coding DNA: TGTGCCGGCAAGACGGGACTCGGGGAGCTGTTTTTT. Encoded protein: CAGKTGLGELFF.

This chain uses TRBV6-2 or TRBV6-3 with TRBJ2-5; possible D gene TRBD2, 6 bases. V was pared by 5 bases and J by 14 bases, with 30 bases between. CDR1 MNHEY and CDR2 SVGEGT come from the germline V gene. The CDR3 is made up of 16 amino acids. The CDR3, as DNA: TGTGCCAGCAGTCTCCCAGTCCCCGGGGCTAGACGGAGGGATTACTTC. Translated, it gives CASSLPVPGARRRDYF.

The CDR3: CATSDPYLRTGSTDTQYF. The CDR3 nucleotides read TGTGCCACCAGTGACCCTTACCTTAGGACAGGTAGCACAGATACGCAGTATTTT. The chain combines TRBV24-1 with TRBJ2-3, with 7 bases fitting TRBD1. The germline V gene encodes CDR1 KGHDR and CDR2 SFDVKD. The CDR3 is made up of 18 amino acids. Losses at the gene ends were 4 bases for V and 0 bases for J; bases not matched to a gene: 12.

This rearrangement joins TRBV6-2 or TRBV6-3 to TRBJ1-5, with D unresolved. The V gene's germline CDR1 is MNHEY and CDR2 SVGEGT. V was shortened by 6 bases and J by 5 bases, with 8 bases between the two germline ends. The CDR3 consists of 12 residues. CDR3 DNA sequence: TGTGCCAGCAGCCCTCCGGATCAGCCCCAGCATTTT. Protein: CASSPPDQPQHF.

The genes are TRBV5-4 and TRBJ2-3, with D uncertain. From germline, CDR1 is SGHNT and CDR2 YYREEE (reference sequence). This CDR3 is 15 amino acids long. V was pared by 4 bases and J by 3 bases, with 15 bases between. CDR3: CASSGQTPGTDTQYF. Written as DNA, the CDR3 is TGTGCCAGCAGCGGCCAAACGCCCGGGACAGATACGCAGTATTTT.

This chain joins TRBV30 and TRBJ2-5; 7 bases match TRBD1. Trimming removed 2 bases from V and 4 bases from J; junction bases left unmatched: 4. Germline lookup yields CDR1 GTSNPN and CDR2 SVGIG (reference sequence). There are 13 residues in the CDR3. The CDR3 nucleotides are TGTGCCTGGAGTACCCAGGGGGTAGAGACCCAGTACTTC. Translating gives CAWSTQGVETQYF.

The chain carries TRBV28 and TRBJ2-5; D gene unclear. The V gene's germline CDR1 is MDHEN and CDR2 SYDVKM. The length of the CDR3 is 12 residues. Trimming pared 4 bases from V and 1 base from J, leaving 4 bases between. The CDR3 region is CASSSSQETQYF. The CDR3 DNA reads as TGTGCCAGCAGTTCGAGCCAAGAGACCCAGTACTTC. Using reference TRBV28 and TRBJ2-5 for the parts outside the CDR3, the full variable domain is DVKVTQSSRYLVKRTGEKVFLECVQDMDHENMFWYRQDPGLGLRLIYFSYDVKMKEKGDIPEGYSVSREKKERFSLILESASTNQTSMYLCASSSSQETQYFGPGTRLLVL.

V gene TRBV2 combines with J gene TRBJ2-2; 8 bases agree with TRBD2. V lost 8 bases to trimming and J lost 6 bases; unmatched junction nucleotides: 5. This CDR3 has 13 amino acids. Germline CDR1 and CDR2: SNHLY and FYNNEI. CDR3 region: CASGTSSPGELFF. The CDR3 DNA reads TGTGCCAGCGGGACTAGTAGCCCCGGGGAGCTGTTTTTT.

Only one count was recorded for this clone. The rearrangement links TRBV2 to TRBJ2-2; 7 positions match TRBD2. CDR1 is SNHLY and CDR2 is FYNNEI in the germline V gene. The CDR3 is made up of 15 amino acids. V dropped 4 bases and J dropped 5; count of bases not matched to a gene: 7. The CDR3 DNA is TGTGCCAGCAGTGGGCGGGGAGGGCGGACCGGGGAGCTGTTTTTT. Its protein is CASSGRGGRTGELFF. Together with reference TRBV2 and TRBJ2-2, the CDR3 gives the full variable domain: EPEVTQTPSHQVTQMGQEVILRCVPISNHLYFYWYRQILGQKVEFLVSFYNNEISEKSEIFDDQFSVERPDGSNFTLKIRSTKLEDSAMYFCASSGRGGRTGELFFGEGSRLTVL.

The genes are TRBV5-1 and TRBJ2-7; TRBD1 agrees at 10 bases. The CDR3 is made up of 13 amino acids. Per the germline V gene, CDR1 is SGHRS and CDR2 is YFSETQ. The V gene end was trimmed by 3 bases and the J gene end by 6 bases; junction bases not matched to a gene: 3. The CDR3 DNA reads as TGCGCCAGCAGCTCGACAGGGGGCGTCGAGCAGTACTTC. It encodes CASSSTGGVEQYF. The entire variable domain, with the rest obtained from reference TRBV5-1 and TRBJ2-7, is as follows: KAGVTQTPRYLIKTRGQQVTLSCSPISGHRSVSWYQQTPGQGLQFLFEYFSETQRNKGNFPGRFSGRQFSNSRSEMNVSTLELGDSALYLCASSSTGGVEQYFGPGTRLTVT.

The CDR3 nucleotides read TGTGCCATCAGTGAGAGGGGTAGGGTGAGCAATCAGCCCCAGCATTTT. Residues: CAISERGRVSNQPQHF. The rearrangement joins TRBV10-3 to TRBJ1-5, with D possibly TRBD1 on 5 matching bases. The V and J ends lost 2 bases and 1 base respectively, with 12 bases between them. The CDR3 consists of 16 residues. The V gene's germline CDR1 is ENHRY and CDR2 SYGVKD.